This T cell receptor beta chain was observed in a study of blood T cell repertoires in COVID-19. In the original workflow: Scientists estimated how many nucleated cells there were by amplifying reference gene primers. Some clones are missing from TCRdb's copy, which holds only in-frame ones; the method was immunoSEQ multiplex PCR. V, J and clone size derive from that table, while D and trimming were established from the DNA sequence. Here the sample spans approximately 280,000 clones, 90% being singletons. Germline values: CDR1 KGHDR, CDR2 SFDVKD. The V gene lost 2 bases and the J gene lost 3 bases, with 15 bases spanning the gap. The CDR3 is 17 residues long.

This clonotype was obtained from a young woman with acute COVID-19. The V and J genes are TRBV24-1 and TRBJ1-4, with D perhaps matching TRBD1 (6 bases). Input material: PBMCs or T cells enriched from blood (not recorded which). The CDR3 coding sequence is TGTGCCACCAGTGATTCCGGAAGGGGGGGATCTAATGAAAAACTGTTTTTT. This translates into CATSDSGRGGSNEKLFF.